This record looks at one TCR beta chain sequence and its context. Its antigen is as yet unknown. This CDR3 is built from 14 residues. The germline V gene encodes CDR1 SGDLS and CDR2 YYNGEE. Losses at the gene ends were 3 bases for V and 5 bases for J; bases not matched to a gene: 7. One entry per CDR3 protein, called by TCRdb with MiXCR from the 5' RACE reads. The sample holds under 700,000 distinct CDR3 sequences, about a fifth seen once. This record comes from a study of T-cell memory formation after mild COVID-19. Study results and limitations: CD4+ contracting clones lay mainly in CM and EM, CD8+ ones in EMRA.

The source of this sequence is an adult woman who had mild COVID-19 (a few samples of this study predate the infection). Cell type and time point are not known. Material for sequencing was PBMCs or a T cell subset sorted from them (not recorded which). V gene TRBV9 combines with J gene TRBJ2-5, with 7 bases fitting TRBD1. CDR3 DNA sequence: TGTGCCAGCAGCGGACAGGGAGTTTGGGAGACCCAGTACTTC. Translation: CASSGQGVWETQYF.